This TCR beta chain was obtained from a study of Graves' ophthalmopathy and Graves' hyperthyroidism. Study details: Prior to any treatment, peripheral blood was collected at the time of initial diagnosis.

PBMCs originated in approximately 9.2 ml of fresh peripheral blood. Per the germline V gene, CDR1 is DFQATT and CDR2 is SNEGSKA (reference sequence). V gave up 6 bases and J gave up 9 bases, with 8 bases separating them. The length of the CDR3 is 9 residues. The TCR beta CDR3 regions underwent amplification from RNA transcripts. The authors performed first-round RT-PCR with HTBI primers and then a second-round multiplex PCR. MiXCR, applied by TCRdb to the multiplex PCR reads, yields one record per CDR3 protein. The repertoire consists of almost 750,000 distinct CDR3 sequences, with approximately 40% occurring once and the leading ten covering 44%.

The sequencing sample was made of peripheral blood. The V call is TRBV20-1, the J call TRBJ2-5, with unresolved D. The clonotype comes from an adult man with Graves' ophthalmopathy. The CDR3 spells CSALESQYF. CDR3 sequence (DNA): TGCAGTGCACTTGAGTCCCAGTACTTC.